This T cell receptor beta chain was obtained from a study of blood T cell repertoires in COVID-19. Looked up from germline, CDR1 is SGHVS and CDR2 is FNYEAQ. The V end was cut by 3 bases, the J end by 2 bases, with 17 bases between. The CDR3 contains 16 residues. In the source study's methods: Quantification of nucleated cells was approximated via reference gene primer amplification. The table came from immunoSEQ multiplex PCR; TCRdb's copy has only in-frame clones and leaves some out. The DNA was the basis for D and trimming; V, J and clone size are from that table. The repertoire has 260,000 or so clones, 85% of them found once; the top ten carry 2% to 3%.

This clonotype was sampled from a woman aged 50 to 60 who had recovered from COVID-19. The chain uses TRBV7-6 and TRBJ2-7; possible D gene TRBD2, 7 bases. Sequenced sample: PBMCs or T cells enriched from blood (not recorded which). CDR3 sequence reads: CASSLGARGVTYEQYF. CDR3 nucleotide sequence: TGTGCCAGCAGCTTGGGGGCTCGGGGGGTAACCTACGAGCAGTACTTC.